This TCR beta chain was sequenced for a study of cytomegalovirus exposure and HLA in healthy donors (dated by TCRdb to the late 2010s). As for the study more broadly: In an earlier analysis of some 610 of the donors, approximately 260 Gb of sequence data and about 110 million unique TCR beta sequences from 150 million to 200 million T cells were reported. Roughly 300 gigabases of sequencing data and tens of millions of unique TCR sequences were included in an early release covering about 700 HLA-typed donors. Of the roughly 410 genotyped donors, roughly 80% were placed in the genetic ancestry cluster associated with self-reported Caucasian donors. The study aimed to test whether cataloging public T cell receptors could reveal signatures of past pathogen exposure. Using immunosequencing, the study profiled T cell repertoires from 500 to 800 subjects and related those repertoires to cytomegalovirus serostatus. Along with the approximately 700-subject first cohort, a separate validation cohort of roughly 110 different subjects was used. To predict cytomegalovirus infection status, the study brought together high-throughput TCR immunosequencing, statistical association of individual TCRs with disease status, and machine learning. A later analysis re-examined previously published TCR beta repertoires from just over 650 donors and added high-resolution HLA genotyping to investigate patterns of TCR occurrence. In the later analysis, no new phenotypic data were used to find candidate immune exposures; instead, reliance was placed on TCR beta sequences and their occurrence across donors. In an earlier analysis of 550 to 700 of the donors, high-throughput TCR beta sequencing was used to judge whether each TCR beta V gene segment behaved as functional or pseudogenic. Donor age, sex, ethnicity and CMV serostatus were compiled alongside the repertoire data. In a later genetic analysis, genome-wide SNP genotypes for about 65% of the roughly 670 donors were used, and that subset was treated as a discovery cohort. Every discovery cohort repertoire had been produced on one sequencing platform. Class I and class II HLA loci were covered by the typing at four-digit resolution. The number of typed donors differed by locus: about 629-640 for A, B, C, DRB1 and DQB1; approximately 520 for DQA1; 600 to 610 for DPA1; and 400 to 480 for DPB1. Several DR-DQ haplotypes were treated as single units for association and clustering because of strong linkage in the cohort. On average, over 200,000 unique TCR beta nucleotide sequences were sequenced per donor among some 420 genotyped donors of the cohort, with roughly a sixth of those sequences being non-productive. What the study reported, not specific to this receptor: The authors suggested that the approach could potentially be extended to other disease states and immunological phenotypes. Roughly uniform sequencing depth across donors was assumed in presence/absence analyses, although this assumption may not hold. In both the original and validation cohorts, the classifier was reported to diagnose cytomegalovirus status with high specificity and sensitivity. In a later analysis, several top co-occurrence clusters were reported to appear linked to parvovirus B19, influenza, CMV and Epstein-Barr virus. Immune exposure information for the cohort was limited to CMV serostatus. When HLA alleles, especially DR and DQ, strongly co-occurred, attributing TCR associations to individual alleles was difficult. In a later analysis, TCR association rates were found to vary across HLA loci, with the most associated TCRs seen for DRB1 alleles and the fewest for HLA-C alleles. In vitro tests confirmed that three of the cytomegalovirus-associated TCR beta chains recognize cytomegalovirus antigens. Across donors, most TCR sequences were observed very rarely, whereas some public TCRs were present in many individuals. Because HLA typing was unavailable for some donors at each locus, only the typed subset was used in association tests. A later analysis associated 16,951 TCR beta sequences with specific HLA alleles at a false discovery rate of 0.05. Correlated functional status among segregating V segments might reflect linkage disequilibrium, but an unknown experimental factor could not be ruled out. A later analysis found that most CMV-associated TCR beta chains appeared HLA-restricted, with HLA associations seemingly driven largely by CMV exposure. Some IMGT-functional V segments, including TRBV6-2 and TRBV6-3, could not be told apart with the 87-base-pair reads, so those segments were excluded. A further reported finding was that TCR beta sequences accurately predicted the HLA-A and HLA-B alleles for most subjects in the first cohort. The earlier analysis of almost 600 of the donors excluded roughly 17 rarely observed V segments, including chromosome 9 orphons, because counts were too low. This cohort had only TCR beta chains sequenced, and the lack of alpha or paired-chain data limited which features could be detected. A later genetic analysis reported fewer N-insertions in productive TCRs among donors in an Asian-associated ancestry cluster than the roughly 700-donor mean. Compared with equally common non-associated chains, HLA-associated TCR beta chains in a later analysis were more clonally expanded and had lower generation probabilities. A cluster of highly shared sequence variants was judged likely to represent a technical artifact of the sequencing pipeline. The study listed around 160 TCR beta chains as associated with cytomegalovirus. Broadly in line with IMGT annotations, most TCR beta V segments showed up in productive rearrangements about 87% or about 30% of the time in an earlier analysis of roughly 590 of the donors. An association between a missense DCLRE1C variant and V-gene and J-gene trimming of TCR beta chains was found in a later genetic analysis and replicated in an independent cohort.

As for this clone: Its antigen specificity is not known.

The CDR3 sequence holds 13 residues, the cysteine and phenylalanine included. Only the CDR3 portion is preserved as DNA: 39 bases, with reading frame beginning at the first base. Deletion took 7 bases off V and 5 bases off J, with a span of 14 bases between the germline ends. The germline V gene (reference sequence) gives CDR1 as LNHDA and CDR2 as SQIVND. The cohort was made up of about 610 healthy bone marrow donors. At the time of sampling, all cohort members were nominally healthy, though unrecorded immune exposures were likely present. The donor was CMV seropositive and belonged to the group of 250 to 350 seropositive cohort members. Each donor provided a peripheral blood sample, and peripheral blood mononuclear cells were used for TCR beta sequencing. Genomic DNA extraction from the blood cell samples was performed with the Qiagen DNeasy Blood Extraction Kit. Library preparation used the immunoSEQ multiplex PCR assay. A mixture of 60 forward primers for TCR Vbeta segments and 13 reverse primers for TCR Jbeta segments was used in the multiplex PCR. The CDR3 region of rearranged TCR beta genes was amplified from genomic DNA by a multiplex PCR assay. The amplified TCR beta libraries were sequenced on the Illumina HiSeq System as 87-base-pair reads. The original pipeline was this. A later analysis tallied roughly 78 million unique TCR beta chains across the 666 repertoires, and roughly 11 million of those chains were shared by two or more donors. Raw reads were error-corrected and collapsed into unique sequences by a nearest-neighbor algorithm in which closely related sequences were merged to remove PCR and sequencing errors. V, D and J gene segments were assigned by aligning CDR3 sequences to IMGT reference sequences. Each retained sequence needed at least a six-nucleotide match to both a V gene segment and a J gene segment. Rearrangements were called productive when the CDR3 lacked stop codons and stayed in frame with V and J; all others were non-productive. Following IMGT convention, CDR3 was defined as the stretch from the second conserved V-encoded cysteine to the conserved J-encoded phenylalanine. In an earlier analysis of roughly 580 of the donors, sequences lacking an unambiguous match to a single V gene segment were excluded. In an earlier analysis of more than 500 of the donors, a V segment was called functional when productive rearrangements were above 56.7%, and segregating when the standard deviation between donors exceeded 5%. A statistical classification framework was developed to diagnose cytomegalovirus status using the catalog of TCR beta chain sequences. A later analysis assigned V and J genes by comparing TCR nucleotide sequences with IMGT/GENE-DB human TR gene sequences. Using the TCRdist pipeline, a later analysis assigned CDR3 sequences along with most-parsimonious VDJ recombination scenarios. In a later analysis, every TCR beta chain was defined by the combination of its CDR3 amino acid sequence and its V-gene family, and reads without a unique V-gene family were dropped. As a way to deal with suspected cross-contamination and a sequencing artifact, a later analysis dropped 450 to 600 nucleotide sequences that were highly shared and had low generation probability. In a later analysis, a clonal expansion index was calculated for each public chain from normalized within-repertoire ranks of inferred template counts. In a later analysis, generation probabilities were computed with a VDJ recombination model fitted to out-of-frame rearrangements, and the resulting probabilities were checked against IGoR. Hypergeometric tests were used in a later analysis to score TCR-TCR, TCR-HLA and TCR-CMV co-occurrence, with a repertoire-size bias correction applied to the TCR pairs. To estimate false discovery rates, a later analysis permuted the HLA or CMV assignments 20 times. In a later analysis, co-occurring TCRs were grouped with DBSCAN, and TCRdist sequence similarity was added when clustering was performed within HLA-allele-positive subsets. Co-occurrence clustering excluded repertoires with fewer than 30,000 or more than 120,000 public chains, plus five with anomalous nucleotide sharing. The immuneACCESS repertoire file appears here via TCRdb, limited to in-frame rearrangements. These files lack a portion of the clones; in checked studies, under half of the deficit traces to unresolved V genes, and the cause of the others is not known. The V and J calls and clone size were taken over from that table, and D and trimming were inferred from the DNA. This sample's table contains about 110,000 clones. Around 6.5% of the sample belongs to the ten largest clones.

The sample was PBMCs. The chain is made from TRBV19 and TRBJ1-1; confidence is insufficient to name the D gene. The receptor was isolated from a man aged 35 to 55 in good health and CMV-seropositive. The DNA sequence is TGTGCCAGTACCCTGGACGGAGGAACTGAAGCTTTCTTT. It codes for CASTLDGGTEAFF.